These 26 T cell receptor beta chains were all obtained from the same sample, sequenced in a study of identifying expanded T cells in peripheral blood. TCRdb's table, derived via immunoSEQ multiplex PCR, lists solely in-frame clones and lacks some. The sample lists 90,000 or so clones, more than 75% occurring once. Sample: blood. Receptors originate from a person aged 18 to 69 in good health.

The V and J genes are TRBV7-2 and TRBJ2-7; weak D call: TRBD1 (7 bases). Looked up from germline, CDR1 is SGHTA and CDR2 is FQGNSA. V was trimmed by 5 bases and J by 4 bases, leaving 18 bases between them. There are 15 residues in the CDR3. The CDR3 DNA reads as TGTGCCAGCAGCCCCCCGTGGGCAGGGGGGTACGAGCAGTACTTC. Protein sequence: CASSPPWAGGYEQYF.

The rearrangement links TRBV7-2 to TRBJ2-1; 7 bases match TRBD1. The CDR3 is 16 residues long. Germline V CDR1 and CDR2: SGHTA, FQGNSA. V was clipped by 2 bases and J by 1 base; unmatched bases: 5. The CDR3 DNA reads TGTGCCAGCAGCTTACAGGGGGTGCTGTCCTACAATGAGCAGTTCTTC. It translates to CASSLQGVLSYNEQFF.

The CDR3, as DNA: TGTGCCAGCAGTTACTTTAAAGGGACTGGCTACACCTTC. It specifies CASSYFKGTGYTF. The rearrangement uses TRBV6-5 and TRBJ1-2; possible D gene TRBD1, 5 bases. The CDR3 spans 13 residues. The V and J ends lost 1 base and 7 bases respectively, with 10 bases between them. Germline CDR1 MNHEY, CDR2 SVGAGI.

The chain has TRBV10-3 and TRBJ1-2; unclear D gene. CDR1 is ENHRY, CDR2 SYGVKD, per germline. The CDR3 runs to 15 residues. Trimming took off 3 bases at V and 2 bases at J, with 13 bases between the two ends. CDR3 loop: CAISDWLGRNYGYTF. DNA for the CDR3: TGTGCCATCAGTGATTGGTTAGGGCGGAACTATGGCTACACCTTC.

J is TRBJ2-3 and V is TRBV7-2, with D perhaps matching TRBD1 (6 bases). CDR1 SGHTA and CDR2 FQGNSA come from the germline V gene. The V end was cut by 1 base, the J end by 4 bases, with 9 bases between. This CDR3 spans 14 amino acids. CDR3 sequence: CASSLVRGSDTQYF. The CDR3, as DNA: TGTGCCAGCAGCTTAGTCAGGGGCTCAGATACGCAGTATTTT.

This chain links TRBV7-8 with TRBJ1-2; the D gene is possibly TRBD1 (5 bases). Germline-derived CDR1 and CDR2 are SGHVS and FQNEAQ. V lost 1 base to trimming and J lost 3 bases, with 9 bases between them. The CDR3 length is 14 residues. The CDR3 coding sequence is TGTGCCAGCAGCTTAGAGCTGGGGCACTATGGCTACACCTTC. It yields the protein CASSLELGHYGYTF.

CDR3 in DNA: TGTGCCAGCAGCCGTAACTCTGGAAACACCATATATTTT. Its translation: CASSRNSGNTIYF. The rearrangement uses TRBV7-2 and TRBJ1-3; D ambiguous. The CDR3 contains 13 residues. V shed 5 bases and J shed 0 bases, with 5 bases lying between them. Germline CDR1 reads SGHTA; CDR2 reads FQGNSA.

This chain connects TRBV30 to TRBJ2-3; tentative D call: TRBD1 (6 bases). The CDR3 covers 14 residues. Per germline, CDR1 GTSNPN and CDR2 SVGIG (reference sequence). V lost 1 base and J lost 2, with 10 bases in between. The CDR3 protein is CAWSGQGTTDTQYF. Here the CDR3 DNA reads TGTGCCTGGAGTGGGCAGGGGACCACAGATACGCAGTATTTT.

The chain uses TRBV6-6 and TRBJ2-7, with 13 bases matching TRBD2. The germline V gene encodes CDR1 MNHNY and CDR2 SVGAGI (reference sequence). The CDR3 runs 15 residues. V dropped 5 bases and J dropped 2; count of bases not matched to a gene: 3. CDR3 bases: TGTGCCAGCAGTCAGACTAGCGGGGGGCCCTACGAGCAGTACTTC. This sequence encodes CASSQTSGGPYEQYF.

The V and J genes are TRBV19 and TRBJ1-2; 7 bases match TRBD1. Germline lookup yields CDR1 LNHDA and CDR2 SQIVND (reference sequence). The CDR3 is 16 amino acids. The V and J ends lost 3 bases and 4 bases, in that order; junction bases with no gene match: 11. The CDR3 nucleotides are TGTGCCAGTAGTATGCCCCGGGACAGCCAGGCCTATGGCTACACCTTC. It codes for CASSMPRDSQAYGYTF.

The chain has TRBV6-6 and TRBJ1-1, with D possibly matching TRBD1 (5 bases). The ends were cut back, 7 bases at V and 1 base at J, with 13 bases in the middle. The germline V gene encodes CDR1 MNHNY and CDR2 SVGAGI (reference sequence). This CDR3 comprises 14 residues. The CDR3 here is CASKLGTRNTEAFF. The CDR3, as DNA: TGTGCCAGCAAGCTCGGGACGAGGAACACTGAAGCTTTCTTT.

The CDR3 sequence is CASKVGSNTEAFF. The CDR3 coding sequence is TGTGCCAGCAAGGTTGGGAGTAACACTGAAGCTTTCTTT. This sequence joins TRBV6-1 and TRBJ1-1; D is undetermined. The CDR3 runs to 13 residues. Germline V gene sequence: CDR1 MNHNS, CDR2 SASEGT. The V end was cut by 7 bases, the J end by 2 bases, with 11 bases between.

The sample holds a few counts of this clone. The chain couples TRBV19 to TRBJ2-2; D unresolved. This CDR3 is built from 14 residues. Germline CDR1 reads LNHDA; CDR2 reads SQIVND (reference sequence). V was cut by 7 bases and J by 3 bases, with 12 bases left in between. This chain's CDR3 is CASIRHQDTGELFF. CDR3 DNA sequence: TGTGCCAGTATTAGGCACCAAGACACCGGGGAGCTGTTTTTT.

The chain is built from TRBV7-2 and TRBJ2-5; D uncertain. Trimming removed 5 bases from V and 4 bases from J, with 14 bases in between. Germline V gives CDR1 SGHTA, CDR2 FQGNSA. The CDR3 covers 14 residues. CDR3 coding DNA: TGTGCCAGCAGCCCGAGGAGTATCGGAGAGACCCAGTACTTC. Translated, it gives CASSPRSIGETQYF.

The chain uses TRBV5-4 and TRBJ2-3, with D perhaps TRBD2 (6 bases). The CDR3 spans 16 residues. The V end was cut by 1 base, the J end by 0 bases, with 12 bases between. Germline V lookup: CDR1 SGHNT, CDR2 YYREEE (reference sequence). CDR3 coding DNA: TGTGCCAGCAGCTTGAGGGTTGGGGGGAGCACAGATACGCAGTATTTT. It specifies CASSLRVGGSTDTQYF.

The genes are TRBV2 and TRBJ2-6; D is tentatively TRBD1 or TRBD2 (6 bases each). CDR1 and CDR2 from the germline V gene are SNHLY and FYNNEI. CDR3 length equals 17 residues. Trimming took off 5 bases at V and 1 base at J, with 15 bases between the two ends. CDR3 bases: TGTGCCAGCAGTCGGAGGGGGGTCCTATCTGGGGCCAACGTCCTGACTTTC. Translating gives CASSRRGVLSGANVLTF.

This chain uses TRBV5-6 with TRBJ1-1; no clear D. This CDR3 is built from 11 residues. The ends were cut back, 3 bases at V and 7 bases at J, with 7 bases in the middle. CDR1 and CDR2 from the germline V gene are SGHDT and YYEEEE. CDR3 bases: TGTGCCAGCAGCTGGGGAGTTGAAGCTTTCTTT. Its protein product is CASSWGVEAFF.

The chain recombines TRBV6-5 with TRBJ2-2; D gene unclear. The V end lost 4 bases, the J end lost 1 base, and 7 bases lay between the germline ends. CDR1 is MNHEY and CDR2 is SVGAGI in the germline V gene. The CDR3 runs to 14 residues. The CDR3 DNA follows: TGTGCCAGCAGTTTCGACAAGAACACCGGGGAGCTGTTTTTT. Translation: CASSFDKNTGELFF.

This sequence joins TRBV27 and TRBJ1-4; no clear D gene. There are 11 residues in the CDR3. V was shortened by 5 bases and J by 7 bases, with 5 bases between the two germline ends. Germline V lookup: CDR1 MNHEY, CDR2 SMNVEV (reference sequence). CDR3 coding DNA: TGTGCCAGCAGTCATGGTGAAAAACTGTTTTTT. Translation gives CASSHGEKLFF.

CDR3 loop: CASSGRARSTDTQYF. Here the CDR3 DNA reads TGCGCCAGCAGCGGAAGGGCCAGATCCACAGATACGCAGTATTTT. V usage is TRBV5-1 and J usage is TRBJ2-3; D not resolved. Germline-derived CDR1 and CDR2 are SGHRS and YFSETQ. The CDR3 covers 15 residues. Trimming pared 4 bases from V and 2 bases from J, leaving 14 bases between. Looking up the rest from reference TRBV5-1 and TRBJ2-3 gives the full variable domain: KAGVTQTPRYLIKTRGQQVTLSCSPISGHRSVSWYQQTPGQGLQFLFEYFSETQRNKGNFPGRFSGRQFSNSRSEMNVSTLELGDSALYLCASSGRARSTDTQYFGPGTRLTVL.

J is TRBJ1-4 and V is TRBV18; D might be TRBD1 (5 bases). The CDR3 contains 15 residues. Germline V gene data show CDR1 as KGHSH and CDR2 as LQKENI. Trimming shortened V by 0 bases and J by 7 bases, and 12 bases separated the two germline ends. The DNA for the CDR3 is TGTGCCAGCTCACCACCGTCAGGGTGGGGTGAAAAACTGTTTTTT. Translating it yields CASSPPSGWGEKLFF.

This rearrangement joins TRBV18 to TRBJ1-5, with D uncertain. This CDR3 is 16 amino acids long. V was pared by 1 base and J by 6 bases, with 16 bases between. Per germline, CDR1 KGHSH and CDR2 LQKENI. The CDR3 DNA sequence: TGTGCCAGCTCACCACGAGGGCAGTCCTTCGCTCAGCCCCAGCATTTT. This translates into CASSPRGQSFAQPQHF.

The chain uses TRBV20-1 and TRBJ1-3; D unclear. The V gene lost 3 bases and the J gene lost 4 bases, with 4 bases spanning the gap. The CDR3 runs 11 residues. Germline V CDR1 and CDR2: DFQATT, SNEGSKA (reference sequence). This CDR3 is CSARKGNTIYF. In DNA, the CDR3 is TGCAGTGCTAGGAAGGGAAACACCATATATTTT.

This chain connects TRBV19 to TRBJ1-6; TRBD1 agrees at 7 bases. The CDR3 has 13 residues. With 5 bases clipped from V and 12 bases from J, the junction kept 7 bases outside the gene matches. Germline CDR1 and CDR2: LNHDA and SQIVND (reference sequence). The CDR3 sequence is CASSQQGRQPLHF. The CDR3 region has the DNA TGTGCCAGTAGTCAACAGGGGAGACAACCCCTCCACTTT.

This chain joins TRBV14 and TRBJ2-7; D is perhaps TRBD1 (6 bases). V was clipped by 0 bases and J by 6 bases, with 12 bases between them. This CDR3 region has 14 residues. CDR1 is SGHDN and CDR2 is FVKESK in the germline V gene. In DNA form, the CDR3 reads TGTGCCAGCAGCCAAGACTTTACAGGGTTCGAGCAGTACTTC. Amino acids: CASSQDFTGFEQYF.

The chain uses TRBV6-5 and TRBJ1-4, with 9 positions matching TRBD1. Per the germline V gene, CDR1 is MNHEY and CDR2 is SVGAGI. Unmatched junction bases numbered 4, after V lost 6 bases and J lost 8 bases. The CDR3 consists of 13 residues. The DNA of the CDR3 is TGTGCCAGCAGCAGACAGGGGGGAGAAAAACTGTTTTTT. It yields the protein CASSRQGGEKLFF.